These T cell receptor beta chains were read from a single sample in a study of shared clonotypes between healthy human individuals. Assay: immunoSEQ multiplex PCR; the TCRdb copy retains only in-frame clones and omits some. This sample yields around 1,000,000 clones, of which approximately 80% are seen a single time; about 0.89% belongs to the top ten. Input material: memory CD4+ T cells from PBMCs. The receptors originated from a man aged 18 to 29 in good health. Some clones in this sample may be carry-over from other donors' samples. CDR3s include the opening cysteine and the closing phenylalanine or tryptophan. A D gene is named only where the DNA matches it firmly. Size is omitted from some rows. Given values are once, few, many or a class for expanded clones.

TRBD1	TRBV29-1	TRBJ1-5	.	CSVTGQGSQPQHF	TGCAGCGTTACGGGACAGGGGAGTCAGCCCCAGCATTTT
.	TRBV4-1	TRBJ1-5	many	CASSQENQRPQHF	TGCGCCAGCAGCCAAGAAAATCAACGGCCCCAGCATTTT
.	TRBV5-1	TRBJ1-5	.	CASSLEGTGQPQHF	TGCGCCAGCAGCTTGGAGGGTACGGGTCAGCCCCAGCATTTT
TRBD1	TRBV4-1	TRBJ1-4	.	CASSPDRGVLTNEKLFF	TGCGCCAGCAGCCCCGACAGGGGGGTTTTGACTAATGAAAAACTGTTTTTT
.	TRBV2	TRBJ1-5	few	CASSAGRHNQPQHF	TGTGCCAGCAGCGCGGGACGGCACAATCAGCCCCAGCATTTT
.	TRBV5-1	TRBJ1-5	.	CASSLDSSNQPQHF	TGCGCCAGCAGCTTGGACAGTAGCAATCAGCCCCAGCATTTT
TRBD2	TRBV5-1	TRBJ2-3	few	CASSLVLAATEDTQYF	TGCGCCAGCAGCTTGGTCCTAGCGGCCACCGAAGATACGCAGTATTTT
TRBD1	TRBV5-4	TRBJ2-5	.	CASSSTGNQETQYF	TGTGCCAGCAGCTCGACAGGGAACCAGGAGACCCAGTACTTC
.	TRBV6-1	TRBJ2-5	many	CASSLEETQYF	TGTGCCAGCAGCCTCGAAGAGACCCAGTACTTC
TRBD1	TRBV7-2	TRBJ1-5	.	CASSQGGTNQPQHF	TGTGCCAGCAGCCAGGGGGGTACTAATCAGCCCCAGCATTTT
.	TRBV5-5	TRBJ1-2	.	CASSSGPQSGYTF	TGTGCCAGCAGCTCGGGACCCCAATCCGGCTACACCTTC
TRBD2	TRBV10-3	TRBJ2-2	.	CAIRRTSGSSGELFF	TGTGCCATCAGAAGGACTAGCGGGAGTTCCGGGGAGCTGTTTTTT
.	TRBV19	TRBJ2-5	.	CASSVNREETQYF	TGTGCCAGTAGTGTAAACAGGGAAGAGACCCAGTACTTC
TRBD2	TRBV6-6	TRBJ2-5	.	CASSYGSSGRETQYF	TGTGCCAGCAGTTACGGTAGTAGCGGGAGGGAGACCCAGTACTTC
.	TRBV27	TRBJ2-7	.	CASSLQGPYEQYF	TGTGCCAGCAGTTTACAGGGGCCCTACGAGCAGTACTTC
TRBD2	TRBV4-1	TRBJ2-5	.	CASSQLGTSGWRETQYF	TGCGCCAGCAGCCAACTCGGGACTAGCGGTTGGAGGGAGACCCAGTACTTC
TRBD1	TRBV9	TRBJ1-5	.	CASSQGQGNQPQHF	TGTGCCAGCAGCCAGGGACAGGGGAATCAGCCCCAGCATTTT
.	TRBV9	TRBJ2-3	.	CASSVVGATDTQYF	TGTGCCAGCAGCGTAGTGGGGGCCACCGATACGCAGTATTTT
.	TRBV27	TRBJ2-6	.	CASGPGTSANVLTF	TGTGCCAGCGGCCCCGGGACCTCGGCCAACGTCCTGACTTTC
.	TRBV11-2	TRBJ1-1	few	CASSLDRAGNTEAFF	TGTGCCAGCAGCTTAGACAGGGCTGGTAACACTGAAGCTTTCTTT
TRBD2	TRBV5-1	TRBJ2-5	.	CASSYSGGRETQYF	TGCGCCAGCAGCTACTCGGGAGGGCGGGAGACCCAGTACTTC
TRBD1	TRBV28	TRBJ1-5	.	CASSLPTGGGQPQHF	TGTGCCAGCAGTTTACCGACAGGGGGCGGACAGCCCCAGCATTTT
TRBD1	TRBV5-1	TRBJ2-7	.	CASSLGTGDKYF	TGCGCCAGCAGCTTGGGCACAGGGGATAAGTACTTC
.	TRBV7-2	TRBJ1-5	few	CASSLNFQPQHF	TGTGCCAGCAGCTTAAATTTTCAGCCCCAGCATTTT
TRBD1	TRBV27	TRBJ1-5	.	CASSLHQGASNQPQHF	TGTGCCAGCAGCCTCCATCAGGGGGCTAGCAATCAGCCCCAGCATTTT
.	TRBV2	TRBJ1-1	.	CASSMDGGTLNTEAFF	TGTGCCAGCAGTATGGACGGCGGTACATTGAACACTGAAGCTTTCTTT